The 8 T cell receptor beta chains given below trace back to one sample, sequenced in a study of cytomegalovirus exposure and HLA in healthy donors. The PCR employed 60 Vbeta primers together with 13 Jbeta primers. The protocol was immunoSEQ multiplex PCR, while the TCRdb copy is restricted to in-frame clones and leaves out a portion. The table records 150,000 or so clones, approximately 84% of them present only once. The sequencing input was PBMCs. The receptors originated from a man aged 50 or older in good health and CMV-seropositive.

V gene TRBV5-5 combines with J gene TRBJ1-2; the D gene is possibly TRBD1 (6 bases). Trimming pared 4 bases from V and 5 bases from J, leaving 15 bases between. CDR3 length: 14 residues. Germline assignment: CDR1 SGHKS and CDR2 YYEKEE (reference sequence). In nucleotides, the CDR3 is TGTGCCAGCAGCCCCGGGGGGGGCGCTTATGGCTACACCTTC. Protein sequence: CASSPGGGAYGYTF. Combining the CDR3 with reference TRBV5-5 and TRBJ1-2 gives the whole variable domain DAGVTQSPTHLIKTRGQQVTLRCSPISGHKSVSWYQQVLGQGPQFIFQYYEKEERGRGNFPDRFSARQFPNYSSELNVNALLLGDSALYLCASSPGGGAYGYTFGSGTRLTVV.

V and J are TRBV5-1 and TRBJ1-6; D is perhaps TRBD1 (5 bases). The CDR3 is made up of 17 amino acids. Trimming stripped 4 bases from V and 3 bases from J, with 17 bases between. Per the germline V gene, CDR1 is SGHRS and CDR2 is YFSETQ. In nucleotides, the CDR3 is TGCGCCAGCAGCCTCCTTCGACAGCAACTCTATAATTCACCCCTCCACTTT. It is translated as CASSLLRQQLYNSPLHF. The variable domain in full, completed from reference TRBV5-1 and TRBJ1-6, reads KAGVTQTPRYLIKTRGQQVTLSCSPISGHRSVSWYQQTPGQGLQFLFEYFSETQRNKGNFPGRFSGRQFSNSRSEMNVSTLELGDSALYLCASSLLRQQLYNSPLHFGNGTRLTVT.

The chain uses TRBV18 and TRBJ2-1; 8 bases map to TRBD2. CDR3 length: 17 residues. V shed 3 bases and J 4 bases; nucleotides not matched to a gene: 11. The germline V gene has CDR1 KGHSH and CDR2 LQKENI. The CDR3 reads CASSPVALAGLYNEQFF. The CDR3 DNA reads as TGTGCCAGCTCACCGGTGGCCTTAGCGGGGCTATACAATGAGCAGTTCTTC.

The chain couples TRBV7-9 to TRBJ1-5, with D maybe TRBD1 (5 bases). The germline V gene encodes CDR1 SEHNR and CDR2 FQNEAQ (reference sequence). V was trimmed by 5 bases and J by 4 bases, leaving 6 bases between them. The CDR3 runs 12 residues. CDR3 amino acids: CASSRGNQPQHF. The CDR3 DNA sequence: TGTGCCAGCAGCCGGGGGAATCAGCCCCAGCATTTT.

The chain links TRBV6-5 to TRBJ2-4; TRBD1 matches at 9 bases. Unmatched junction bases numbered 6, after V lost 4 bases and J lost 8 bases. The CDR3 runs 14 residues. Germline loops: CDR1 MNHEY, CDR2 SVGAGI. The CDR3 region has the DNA TGTGCCAGCAGTTCAAGGACAGGGGCGGACATTCAGTACTTC. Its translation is CASSSRTGADIQYF.

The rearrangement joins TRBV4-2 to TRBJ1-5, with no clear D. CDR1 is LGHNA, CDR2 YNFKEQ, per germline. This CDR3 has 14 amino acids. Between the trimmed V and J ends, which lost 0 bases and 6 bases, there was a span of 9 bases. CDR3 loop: CASSQDATLQPQHF. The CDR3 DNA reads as TGTGCCAGCAGCCAAGATGCGACTCTTCAGCCCCAGCATTTT.

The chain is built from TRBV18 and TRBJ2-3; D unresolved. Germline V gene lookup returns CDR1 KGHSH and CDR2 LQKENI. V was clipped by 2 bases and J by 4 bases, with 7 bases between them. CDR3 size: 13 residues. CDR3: CASSPTLADTQYF. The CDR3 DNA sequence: TGTGCCAGCTCACCAACTTTGGCAGATACGCAGTATTTT.

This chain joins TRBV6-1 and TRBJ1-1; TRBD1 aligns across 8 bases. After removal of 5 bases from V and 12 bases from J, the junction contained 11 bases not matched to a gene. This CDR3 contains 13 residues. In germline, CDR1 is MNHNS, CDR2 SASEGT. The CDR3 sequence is CASSWRDRMVPFF. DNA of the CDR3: TGTGCCAGCAGTTGGAGGGACAGGATGGTACCTTTCTTT.